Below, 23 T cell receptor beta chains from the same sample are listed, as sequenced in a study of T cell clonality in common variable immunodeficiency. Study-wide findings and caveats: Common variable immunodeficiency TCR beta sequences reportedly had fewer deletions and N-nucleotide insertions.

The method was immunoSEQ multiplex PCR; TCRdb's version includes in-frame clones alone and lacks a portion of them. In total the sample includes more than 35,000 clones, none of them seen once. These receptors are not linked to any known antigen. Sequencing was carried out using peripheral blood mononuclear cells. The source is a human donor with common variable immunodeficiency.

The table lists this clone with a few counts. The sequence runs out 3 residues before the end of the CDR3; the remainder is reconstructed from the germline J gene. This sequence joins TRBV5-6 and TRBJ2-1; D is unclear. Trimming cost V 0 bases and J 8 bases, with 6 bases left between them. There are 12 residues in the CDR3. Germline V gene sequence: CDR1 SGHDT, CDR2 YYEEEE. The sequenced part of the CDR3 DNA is TGTGCCAGCAGCTTGGCCGCGGATGAG. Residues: CASSLAADE. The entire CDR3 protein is CASSLAADEQFF.

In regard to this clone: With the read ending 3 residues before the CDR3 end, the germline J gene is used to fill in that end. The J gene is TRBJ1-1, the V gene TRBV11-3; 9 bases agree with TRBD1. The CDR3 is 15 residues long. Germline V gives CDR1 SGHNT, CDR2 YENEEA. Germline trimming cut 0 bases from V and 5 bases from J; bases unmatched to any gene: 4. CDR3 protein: CASSLEGQGRTEAFF. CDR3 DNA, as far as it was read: TGTGCCAGCAGCTTAGAAGGACAGGGGAGGACTGAA.

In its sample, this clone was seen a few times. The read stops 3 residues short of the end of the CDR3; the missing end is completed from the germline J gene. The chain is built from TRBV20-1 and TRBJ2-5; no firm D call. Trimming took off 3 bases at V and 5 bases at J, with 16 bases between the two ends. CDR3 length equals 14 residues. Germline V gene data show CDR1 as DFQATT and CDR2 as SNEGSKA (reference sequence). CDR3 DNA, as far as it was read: TGCAGTGCTAGGCAGACAACCGGTGGGGAGACC. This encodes CSARQTTGGET. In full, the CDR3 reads CSARQTTGGETQYF.

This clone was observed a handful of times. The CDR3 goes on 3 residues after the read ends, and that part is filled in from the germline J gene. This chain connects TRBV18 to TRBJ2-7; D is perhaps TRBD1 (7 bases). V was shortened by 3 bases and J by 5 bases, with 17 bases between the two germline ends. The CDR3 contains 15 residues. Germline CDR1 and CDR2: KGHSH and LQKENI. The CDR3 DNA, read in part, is TGTGCCAGCTCACCGTACGGCCAGGGGGGTAACGAG. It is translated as CASSPYGQGGNE. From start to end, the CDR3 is CASSPYGQGGNEQYF.

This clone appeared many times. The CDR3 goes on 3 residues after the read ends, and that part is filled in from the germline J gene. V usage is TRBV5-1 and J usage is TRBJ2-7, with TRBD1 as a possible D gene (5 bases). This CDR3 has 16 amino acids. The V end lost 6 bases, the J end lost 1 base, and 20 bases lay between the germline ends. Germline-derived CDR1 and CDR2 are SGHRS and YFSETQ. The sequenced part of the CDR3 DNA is TGCGCCAGCACCACTGGGGCAGGGAAAGGTTCCTACGAG. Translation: CASTTGAGKGSYE. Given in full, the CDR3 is CASTTGAGKGSYEQYF.

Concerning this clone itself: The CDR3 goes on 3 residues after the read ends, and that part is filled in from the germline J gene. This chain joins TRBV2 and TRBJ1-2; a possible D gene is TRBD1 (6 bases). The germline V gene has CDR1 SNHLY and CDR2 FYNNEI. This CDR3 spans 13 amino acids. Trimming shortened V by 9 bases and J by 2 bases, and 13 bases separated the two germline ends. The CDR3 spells CARATGSNYGYTF. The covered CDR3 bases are TGTGCCAGGGCTACAGGGTCCAACTATGGC.

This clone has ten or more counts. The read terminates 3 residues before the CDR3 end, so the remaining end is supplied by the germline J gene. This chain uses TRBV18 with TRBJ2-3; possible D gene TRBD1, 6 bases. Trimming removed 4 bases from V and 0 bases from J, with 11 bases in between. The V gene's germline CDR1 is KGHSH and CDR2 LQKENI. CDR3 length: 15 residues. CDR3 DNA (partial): TGTGCCAGCTCACTTGGACAGATTAGCACAGATACG. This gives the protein CASSLGQISTDT. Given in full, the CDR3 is CASSLGQISTDTQYF.

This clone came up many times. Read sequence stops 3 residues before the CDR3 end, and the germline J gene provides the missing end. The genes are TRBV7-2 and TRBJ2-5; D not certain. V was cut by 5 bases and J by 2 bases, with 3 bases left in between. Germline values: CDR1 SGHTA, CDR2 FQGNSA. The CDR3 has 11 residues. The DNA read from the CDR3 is TGTGCCAGCAGCCCACAAGAGACC. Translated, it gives CASSPQET. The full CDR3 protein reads CASSPQETQYF. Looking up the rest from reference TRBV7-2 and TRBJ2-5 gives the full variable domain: GAGVSQSPSNKVTEKGKDVELRCDPISGHTALYWYRQSLGQGLEFLIYFQGNSAPDKSGLPSDRFSAERTGGSVSTLTIQRTQQEDSAVYLCASSPQETQYFGPGTRLLVL.

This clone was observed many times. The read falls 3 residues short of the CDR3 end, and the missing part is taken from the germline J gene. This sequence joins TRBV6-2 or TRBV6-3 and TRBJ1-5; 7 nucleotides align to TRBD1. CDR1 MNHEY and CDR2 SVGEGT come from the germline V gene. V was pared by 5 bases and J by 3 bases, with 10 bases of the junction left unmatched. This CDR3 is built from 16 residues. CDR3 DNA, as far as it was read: TGTGCCAGCAGTCAGGAGACAGGGTTCTTCAATCAGCCC. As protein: CASSQETGFFNQP. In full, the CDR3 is CASSQETGFFNQPQHF.

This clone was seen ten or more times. CDR3: CAISEWASTDTQYF. The CDR3 bases that were read are TGTGCCATCAGTGAGTGGGCTAGCACAGATACG. The rearrangement links TRBV10-3 to TRBJ2-3, with unresolved D. The read ends 3 residues before the CDR3 terminus; that terminus is restored from the germline J gene. The CDR3 runs 14 residues. Trimming cost V 1 base and J 0 bases, with 5 bases left between them. Per germline, CDR1 ENHRY and CDR2 SYGVKD.

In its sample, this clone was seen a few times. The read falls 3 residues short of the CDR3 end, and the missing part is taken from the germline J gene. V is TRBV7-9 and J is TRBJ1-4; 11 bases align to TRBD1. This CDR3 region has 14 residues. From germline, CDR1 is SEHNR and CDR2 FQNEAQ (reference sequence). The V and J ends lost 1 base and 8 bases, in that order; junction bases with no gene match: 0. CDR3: CASSLGTGGEKLFF. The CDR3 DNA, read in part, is TGTGCCAGCAGCTTAGGGACAGGGGGCGAAAAA.

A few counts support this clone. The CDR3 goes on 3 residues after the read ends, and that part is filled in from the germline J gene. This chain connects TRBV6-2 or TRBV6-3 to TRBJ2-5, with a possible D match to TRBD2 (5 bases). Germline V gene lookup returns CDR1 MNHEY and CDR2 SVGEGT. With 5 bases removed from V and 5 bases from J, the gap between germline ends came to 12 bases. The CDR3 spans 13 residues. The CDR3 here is CASSRRGLETQYF. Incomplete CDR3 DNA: TGTGCCAGCAGTCGCCGGGGTCTGGAGACC.

The CDR3 bases that were read are TGTGCCAGCAGTGTTCAGAGCTACAATGAG. It codes for CASSVQSYNE. The whole CDR3 reads CASSVQSYNEQFF. V is TRBV6-1 and J is TRBJ2-1; D not resolved. The read finishes 3 residues shy of the CDR3 end, and the germline J gene is used to complete it. The CDR3 is made up of 13 amino acids. The ends were cut back, 4 bases at V and 3 bases at J, with 7 bases in the middle. From germline, CDR1 is MNHNS and CDR2 SASEGT.

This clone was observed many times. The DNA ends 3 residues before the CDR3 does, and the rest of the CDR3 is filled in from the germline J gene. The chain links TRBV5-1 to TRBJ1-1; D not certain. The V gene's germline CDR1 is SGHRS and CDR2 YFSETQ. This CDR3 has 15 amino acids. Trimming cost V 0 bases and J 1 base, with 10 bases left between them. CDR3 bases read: TGCGCCAGCAGCTTGGACCTTGGCGGGAACACTGAA. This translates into CASSLDLGGNTE. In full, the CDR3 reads CASSLDLGGNTEAFF.

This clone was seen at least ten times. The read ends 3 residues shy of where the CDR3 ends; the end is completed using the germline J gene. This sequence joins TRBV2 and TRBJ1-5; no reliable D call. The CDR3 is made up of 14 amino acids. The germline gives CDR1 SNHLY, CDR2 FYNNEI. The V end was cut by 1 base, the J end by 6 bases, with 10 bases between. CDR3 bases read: TGTGCCAGCAGTGAAGGCATGAAGGGTCAGCCC. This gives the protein CASSEGMKGQP. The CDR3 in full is CASSEGMKGQPQHF.

CDR3 in amino acids: CASSPVPTEAFF. The CDR3 bases that were read are TGTGCCAGCAGTCCGGTCCCAACTGAA. V is TRBV6-2 or TRBV6-3 and J is TRBJ1-1; no firm D call. Read data end 3 residues before the CDR3 end; the end is taken from the germline J gene. The V gene's germline CDR1 is MNHEY and CDR2 SVGEGT. Deletions cut 5 bases from V and 5 bases from J, with 9 bases between. The length of the CDR3 is 12 residues.

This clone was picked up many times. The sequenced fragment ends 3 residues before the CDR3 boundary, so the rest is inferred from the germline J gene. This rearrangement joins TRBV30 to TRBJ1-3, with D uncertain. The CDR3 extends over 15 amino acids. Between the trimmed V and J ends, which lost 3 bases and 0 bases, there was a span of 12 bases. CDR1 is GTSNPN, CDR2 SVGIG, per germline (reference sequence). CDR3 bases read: TGTGCCTGGAGACCTCAGACACGCTCTGGAAACACC. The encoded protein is CAWRPQTRSGNT. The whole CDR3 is CAWRPQTRSGNTIYF.

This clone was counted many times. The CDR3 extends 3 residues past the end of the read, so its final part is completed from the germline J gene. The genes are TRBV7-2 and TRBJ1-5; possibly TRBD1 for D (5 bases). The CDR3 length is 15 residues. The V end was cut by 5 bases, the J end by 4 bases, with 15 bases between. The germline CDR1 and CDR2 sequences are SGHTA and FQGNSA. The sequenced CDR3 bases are TGTGCCAGCAGCCAACGGGGGGGGTTGAATCAGCCC. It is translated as CASSQRGGLNQP. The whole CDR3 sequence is CASSQRGGLNQPQHF.

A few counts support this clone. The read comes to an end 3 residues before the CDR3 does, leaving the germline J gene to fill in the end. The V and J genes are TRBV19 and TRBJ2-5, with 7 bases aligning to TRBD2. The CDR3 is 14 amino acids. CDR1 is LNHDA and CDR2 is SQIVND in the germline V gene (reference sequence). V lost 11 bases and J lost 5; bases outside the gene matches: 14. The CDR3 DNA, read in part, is TGTGCCTCCCGGGCGGGGGAGGGCCGGGAGACC. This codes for CASRAGEGRET. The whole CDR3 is CASRAGEGRETQYF.

The CDR3 bases that were read are TGTGCCAGCAGTCGACAGGGTCGGGGCAATCAGCCC. Its protein product is CASSRQGRGNQP. The full CDR3 reads CASSRQGRGNQPQHF. This chain joins TRBV2 and TRBJ1-5; 7 bases align to TRBD1. Coverage ceases 3 residues before the CDR3 finishes, and the germline J gene fills in the end. The CDR3 is 15 residues long. The germline V gene has CDR1 SNHLY and CDR2 FYNNEI. V lost 5 bases to trimming and J lost 2 bases; unmatched junction nucleotides: 6.

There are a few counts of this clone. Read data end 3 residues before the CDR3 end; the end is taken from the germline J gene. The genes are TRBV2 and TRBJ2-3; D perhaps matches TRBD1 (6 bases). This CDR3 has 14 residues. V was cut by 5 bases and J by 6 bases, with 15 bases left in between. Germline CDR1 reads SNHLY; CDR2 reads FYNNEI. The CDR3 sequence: CASSMGASLDTQYF. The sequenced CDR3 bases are TGTGCCAGCAGTATGGGGGCCTCGTTGGATACG.

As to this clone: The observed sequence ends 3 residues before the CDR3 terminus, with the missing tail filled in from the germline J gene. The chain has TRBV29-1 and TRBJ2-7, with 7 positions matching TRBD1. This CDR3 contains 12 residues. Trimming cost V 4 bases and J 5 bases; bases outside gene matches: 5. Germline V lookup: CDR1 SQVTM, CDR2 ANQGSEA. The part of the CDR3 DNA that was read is TGCAGCGTTGGAGAGGGGGCCCACGAG. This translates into CSVGEGAHE. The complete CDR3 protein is CSVGEGAHEQYF.

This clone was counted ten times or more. This chain's CDR3 is CASRGDSYEQYF. Incomplete CDR3 DNA: TGTGCCAGCAGGGGGGACAGCTACGAG. The chain is built from TRBV2 and TRBJ2-7; 7 bases match TRBD1. The sequenced fragment ends 3 residues before the CDR3 boundary, so the rest is inferred from the germline J gene. The CDR3 is 12 residues long. V shed 6 bases, J shed 3 bases, and the junction held 2 bases outside the gene matches. Germline CDR1 SNHLY, CDR2 FYNNEI.